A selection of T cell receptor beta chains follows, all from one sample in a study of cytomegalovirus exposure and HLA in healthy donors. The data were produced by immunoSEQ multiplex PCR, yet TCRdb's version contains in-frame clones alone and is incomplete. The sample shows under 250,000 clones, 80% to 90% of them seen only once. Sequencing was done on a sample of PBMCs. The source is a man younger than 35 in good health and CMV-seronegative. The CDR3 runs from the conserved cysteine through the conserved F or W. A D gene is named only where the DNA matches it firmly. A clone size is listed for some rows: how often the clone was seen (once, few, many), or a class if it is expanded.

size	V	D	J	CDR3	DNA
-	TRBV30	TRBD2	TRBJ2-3	CARSGRISTDTQYF	TGTGCCAGAAGCGGGAGGATTAGCACAGATACGCAGTATTTT
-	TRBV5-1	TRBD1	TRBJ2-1	CASSLDRGNEQFF	TGCGCCAGCAGTCTTGACAGGGGCAATGAGCAGTTCTTC
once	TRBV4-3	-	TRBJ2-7	CASSPLPNYEQYF	TGCGCCAGCAGCCCGCTTCCTAATTACGAGCAGTACTTC
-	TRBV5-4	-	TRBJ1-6	CASSFSPQSPLHF	TGTGCCAGCAGCTTTAGTCCCCAATCACCCCTCCACTTT
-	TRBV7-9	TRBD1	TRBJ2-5	CASSHIDRAETQYF	TGTGCCAGCAGCCACATCGACAGGGCGGAGACCCAGTACTTC
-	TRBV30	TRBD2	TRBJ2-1	CAWEIAGLNEQFF	TGTGCCTGGGAAATAGCGGGGTTAAATGAGCAGTTCTTC
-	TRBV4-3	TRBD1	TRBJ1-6	CASSLSLGQGANSPLHF	TGCGCCAGCAGCCTATCACTCGGACAGGGGGCGAATTCACCCCTCCACTTT
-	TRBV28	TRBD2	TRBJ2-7	CASWTLAGDTYEQYF	TGTGCCAGTTGGACCCTAGCGGGAGATACCTACGAGCAGTACTTC
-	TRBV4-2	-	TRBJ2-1	CASSPFGGSYNEQFF	TGTGCCAGCAGTCCTTTTGGAGGATCCTACAATGAGCAGTTCTTC
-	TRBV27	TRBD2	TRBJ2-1	CASSLPPTSGRVNEQFF	TGTGCCAGCAGTTTACCCCCTACTAGCGGGAGGGTTAATGAGCAGTTCTTC
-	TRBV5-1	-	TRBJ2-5	CASSLAGTGEETQYF	TGCGCCAGCAGCTTGGCCGGCACGGGGGAAGAGACCCAGTACTTC
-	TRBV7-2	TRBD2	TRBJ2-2	CASSLTGGEGELFF	TGTGCCAGCAGCTTAACGGGGGGAGAAGGGGAGCTGTTTTTT
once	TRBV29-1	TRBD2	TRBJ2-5	CSVEVGLAGLETQYF	TGCAGCGTGGAAGTGGGACTAGCGGGATTGGAGACCCAGTACTTC
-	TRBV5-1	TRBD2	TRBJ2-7	CASSLAPSGSYEQYF	TGCGCCAGCAGCTTGGCCCCTAGCGGCTCCTACGAGCAGTACTTC
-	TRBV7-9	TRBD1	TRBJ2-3	CASRKGAEASGTQYF	TGTGCCAGCAGAAAGGGGGCCGAAGCATCGGGTACGCAGTATTTT
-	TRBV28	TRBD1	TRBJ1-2	CASTPPGTGNGYTF	TGTGCCAGCACCCCCCCCGGGACAGGGAACGGCTACACCTTC
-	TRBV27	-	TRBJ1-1	CASRAGPRGDNRAFF	TGTGCCAGCAGGGCGGGCCCTCGGGGAGACAATCGAGCTTTCTTT
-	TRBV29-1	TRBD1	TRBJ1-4	CSVGYLGTALPATNEKLFF	TGCAGCGTCGGTTACCTCGGGACAGCACTCCCTGCAACTAATGAAAAACTGTTTTTT
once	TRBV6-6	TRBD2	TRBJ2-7	CASSTTSGDSEQYF	TGTGCCAGCAGTACGACTAGCGGGGACTCCGAGCAGTACTTC
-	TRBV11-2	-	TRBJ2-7	CASSLKGVREDREQYF	TGTGCCAGCAGCTTAAAGGGGGTCAGAGAGGATCGCGAGCAGTACTTC
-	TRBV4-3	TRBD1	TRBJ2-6	CASSLQGAGANVLTF	TGCGCCAGCAGCCTTCAGGGGGCTGGGGCCAACGTCCTGACTTTC
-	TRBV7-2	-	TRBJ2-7	CASSSPGQLREQYF	TGTGCCAGCAGCTCCCCCGGACAGCTTCGAGAGCAGTACTTC
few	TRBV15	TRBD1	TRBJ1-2	CATSRGDSPYGYTF	TGTGCCACCAGCAGAGGGGACAGCCCTTATGGCTACACCTTC
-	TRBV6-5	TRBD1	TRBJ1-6	CASSSTGGGSPLHF	TGTGCCAGCAGTTCTACAGGGGGAGGTTCACCCCTCCACTTT
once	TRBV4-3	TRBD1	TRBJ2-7	CASSQDGTGYEQYF	TGCGCCAGCAGCCAAGATGGGACAGGGTACGAGCAGTACTTC
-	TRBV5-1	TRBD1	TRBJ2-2	CASSLDRGDTGELFF	TGCGCCAGCAGCTTGGACAGGGGAGACACCGGGGAGCTGTTTTTT
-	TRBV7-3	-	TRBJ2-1	CASSELGGYNEQFF	TGTGCCAGCAGCGAGTTGGGGGGCTACAATGAGCAGTTCTTC
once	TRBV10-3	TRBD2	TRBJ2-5	CAISGTSGQETQYF	TGTGCCATCAGTGGGACTAGCGGCCAAGAGACCCAGTACTTC
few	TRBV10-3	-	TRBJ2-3	CASRLDPTDTQYF	TGTGCCTCCCGACTAGACCCCACAGATACGCAGTATTTT
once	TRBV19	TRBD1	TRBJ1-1	CASSTIKGQGATEAFF	TGTGCCAGTAGTACAATAAAGGGACAGGGAGCCACTGAAGCTTTCTTT
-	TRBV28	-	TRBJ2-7	CASSPWEPYEQYF	TGTGCCAGCAGTCCGTGGGAGCCCTACGAGCAGTACTTC
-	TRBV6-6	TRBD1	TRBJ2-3	CASSSGQGRDTQYF	TGTGCCAGCAGCTCGGGACAGGGCAGGGATACGCAGTATTTT
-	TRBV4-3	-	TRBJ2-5	CASSRTRMLETQYF	TGCGCCAGCAGCCGTACCAGGATGTTGGAGACCCAGTACTTC
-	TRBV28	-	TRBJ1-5	CASSPRGLGVQPQHF	TGTGCCAGCAGTCCGCGGGGACTTGGCGTTCAGCCCCAGCATTTT
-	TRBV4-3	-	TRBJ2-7	CASSQESTRNFHEQYF	TGCGCCAGCAGCCAAGAGTCAACCAGGAACTTCCACGAGCAGTACTTC
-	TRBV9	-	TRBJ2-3	CASSPPTPDTQYF	TGTGCCAGCAGCCCGCCTACCCCAGATACGCAGTATTTT
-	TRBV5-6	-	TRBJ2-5	CASSQAETQYF	TGTGCCAGCAGTCAGGCAGAGACCCAGTACTTC
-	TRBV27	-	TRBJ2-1	CASMSGPRQGNEQFF	TGTGCCAGTATGTCAGGGCCCCGCCAGGGCAATGAGCAGTTCTTC
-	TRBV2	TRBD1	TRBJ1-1	CASRDRGPSTEAFF	TGTGCCAGCAGAGACAGGGGGCCGAGCACTGAAGCTTTCTTT
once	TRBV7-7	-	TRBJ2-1	CASSPRGISSYNEQFF	TGTGCCAGCAGCCCCAGAGGAATTTCGAGCTACAATGAGCAGTTCTTC
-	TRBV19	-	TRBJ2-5	CASSINVPGTQYF	TGTGCCAGTAGTATAAATGTACCGGGGACCCAGTACTTC
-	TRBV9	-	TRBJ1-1	CASSAGDLRGTEAFF	TGTGCCAGCAGCGCAGGGGATTTGAGGGGGACTGAAGCTTTCTTT
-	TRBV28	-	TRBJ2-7	CASNSGAYEQYF	TGTGCCAGCAATTCTGGAGCCTACGAGCAGTACTTC
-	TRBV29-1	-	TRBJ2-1	CSVEEIPNEQFF	TGCAGCGTTGAAGAAATTCCTAATGAGCAGTTCTTC
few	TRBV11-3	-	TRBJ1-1	CASSLGIYRVAFF	TGTGCCAGCAGCTTAGGGATCTACAGGGTAGCTTTCTTT
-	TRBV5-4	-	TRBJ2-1	CASSLRDINNEQFF	TGTGCCAGCAGCTTGCGGGACATAAACAATGAGCAGTTCTTC
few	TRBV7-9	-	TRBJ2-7	CASSYTGYEQYF	TGTGCCAGCAGCTATACAGGGTACGAGCAGTACTTC